These 24 T cell receptor beta chains originate from one sample sequenced in a study of graft-versus-host responses after intestinal transplantation. For these TCRs, the target antigens are not known. The assay was immunoSEQ multiplex PCR, and TCRdb's table has in-frame clones only and misses some. This table has 120,000 or so clones, 93% appearing once. The sample consisted of unstimulated CD8+ T cells sorted from spleen or lymph node cells, taken before intestinal transplant. Receptor source: a human donor who received an intestinal transplant.

On this clone itself: The sample carries other DNA sequences with the same CDR3. The V and J genes are TRBV7-8 and TRBJ1-2; D is unresolved. This CDR3 has 14 amino acids. Trimming cost V 1 base and J 3 bases, with 9 bases left between them. Germline CDR1 and CDR2: SGHVS and FQNEAQ. This chain's CDR3 is CASSLEGPHYGYTF. CDR3 nucleotides: TGTGCCAGCAGCTTAGAAGGCCCCCACTATGGCTACACCTTC. The full variable domain, completed using reference TRBV7-8 and TRBJ1-2, is GAGVSQSPRYKVAKRGQDVALRCDPISGHVSLFWYQQALGQGPEFLTYFQNEAQLDKSGLPSDRFFAERPEGSVSTLKIQRTQQEDSAVYLCASSLEGPHYGYTFGSGTRLTVV.

J is TRBJ2-1 and V is TRBV7-6; 10 bases map to TRBD2. Trimming cost V 2 bases and J 8 bases; bases outside gene matches: 6. This CDR3 has 15 residues. Germline assignment: CDR1 SGHVS and CDR2 FNYEAQ. The CDR3 sequence is CASSLSGRASDEQFF. CDR3 coding DNA: TGTGCCAGCAGCTTAAGCGGGAGGGCCTCCGATGAGCAGTTCTTC.

The chain carries TRBV28 and TRBJ1-1; TRBD1 agrees at 7 bases. V lost 5 bases, J lost 3 bases, and 12 bases stayed unmatched. CDR1 is MDHEN, CDR2 SYDVKM, per germline. The CDR3 is 16 amino acids. The CDR3 loop reads CASSQGQTPQYTEAFF. CDR3 DNA sequence: TGTGCCAGCAGTCAGGGACAGACACCCCAATACACTGAAGCTTTCTTT.

J is TRBJ1-3 and V is TRBV11-2; 7 positions match TRBD1. The CDR3 spans 14 residues. Germline trimming cut 5 bases from V and 5 bases from J; bases unmatched to any gene: 6. Germline CDR1 reads SGHAT; CDR2 reads FQNNGV. The CDR3 protein is CASSDGQDRNTIYF. For the CDR3, the DNA is TGTGCCAGCAGCGACGGACAGGATAGAAACACCATATATTTT.

The chain carries TRBV6-1 and TRBJ2-7; 7 nucleotides line up with TRBD1. This CDR3 has 15 residues. The trim removed 3 bases at V and 1 base at J, leaving 6 bases unmatched. Germline loops: CDR1 MNHNS, CDR2 SASEGT. In nucleotides, the CDR3 is TGTGCCAGCAGTGAGTGGACAGGACCATCCTACGAGCAGTACTTC. Translation: CASSEWTGPSYEQYF.

The CDR3: CSVPGLVTYNEQFF. As DNA, the CDR3 is TGCAGCGTTCCTGGACTCGTAACCTACAATGAGCAGTTCTTC. The chain joins TRBV29-1 to TRBJ2-1, with D tentatively TRBD2 (5 bases). The V end lost 5 bases, the J end lost 2 bases, and 13 bases lay between the germline ends. This CDR3 contains 14 residues. Germline assignment: CDR1 SQVTM and CDR2 ANQGSEA.

This chain connects TRBV27 to TRBJ2-6, with a possible D match to TRBD2 (5 bases). Trimming shortened V by 7 bases and J by 0 bases, and 19 bases separated the two germline ends. The germline V gene has CDR1 MNHEY and CDR2 SMNVEV (reference sequence). CDR3 length: 18 amino acids. This CDR3 is CASTFGRGQSSGANVLTF. The CDR3 nucleotides are TGTGCCAGCACCTTTGGGAGAGGCCAAAGCTCTGGGGCCAACGTCCTGACTTTC. Full variable domain (missing parts from reference TRBV27 and TRBJ2-6): EAQVTQNPRYLITVTGKKLTVTCSQNMNHEYMSWYRQDPGLGLRQIYYSMNVEVTDKGDVPEGYKVSRKEKRNFPLILESPSPNQTSLYFCASTFGRGQSSGANVLTFGAGSRLTVL.

V is TRBV19 and J is TRBJ2-7; D is undetermined. V dropped 5 bases and J dropped 2 bases, with 7 bases sitting between them. CDR1 and CDR2 from the germline V gene are LNHDA and SQIVND (reference sequence). CDR3 length: 12 amino acids. Written as DNA, the CDR3 is TGTGCCAGTAGTCCCAATACCTACGAGCAGTACTTC. It specifies CASSPNTYEQYF.

In this sample, this clone turned up once. The chain joins TRBV29-1 to TRBJ2-2; 9 bases line up with TRBD2. The CDR3 consists of 15 residues. The V gene end was trimmed by 6 bases and the J gene end by 0 bases; junction bases not matched to a gene: 5. Germline V gene lookup returns CDR1 SQVTM and CDR2 ANQGSEA. The CDR3 nucleotides read TGCAGCGTCAGTGCTAGCGGGGCGAACACCGGGGAGCTGTTTTTT. This sequence encodes CSVSASGANTGELFF.

V and J are TRBV9 and TRBJ1-1, with no clear D. CDR3 length equals 14 residues. Germline V CDR1 and CDR2: SGDLS, YYNGEE. V gave up 4 bases and J gave up 2 bases, with 12 bases separating them. Here the CDR3 reads CASSLEGENTEAFF. CDR3 DNA: TGTGCCAGCAGCTTAGAGGGAGAAAACACTGAAGCTTTCTTT.

The chain uses TRBV7-6 and TRBJ2-1; possible D gene TRBD1, 5 bases. CDR3 length: 14 residues. Germline V lookup: CDR1 SGHVS, CDR2 FNYEAQ. The V end was cut by 5 bases, the J end by 5 bases, with 13 bases between. This chain's CDR3 is CASSPLEGDNEQFF. The CDR3 DNA sequence: TGTGCCAGCAGCCCATTAGAAGGGGACAATGAGCAGTTCTTC.

V is TRBV2 and J is TRBJ2-7, with no clear D. CDR1 and CDR2 (germline): SNHLY, FYNNEI. This CDR3 is built from 15 residues. Trimming removed 3 bases at V and 3 bases at J, with 15 bases between. The CDR3 spells CASSEVRGENYEQYF. The CDR3 DNA reads TGTGCCAGCAGTGAGGTAAGAGGAGAAAACTACGAGCAGTACTTC.

This clone has a single count. As DNA, the CDR3 is TGTGCCAGCAGCCAGCCTAGTGACGGCCACTACGAGCAGTACTTC. Translating it yields CASSQPSDGHYEQYF. This chain uses TRBV4-2 with TRBJ2-7; D is uncertain. Germline V gene lookup returns CDR1 LGHNA and CDR2 YNFKEQ. The CDR3 sequence is 15 residues long. V was pared by 3 bases and J by 3 bases, with 15 bases between.

The rearrangement uses TRBV30 and TRBJ2-7, with TRBD2 matching 7 bases. V shed 1 base, J shed 6 bases, and the junction held 12 bases outside the gene matches. Germline V gives CDR1 GTSNPN, CDR2 SVGIG (reference sequence). The CDR3 extends over 15 amino acids. The CDR3 is CAWSDRTSYTGEQYF. For the CDR3, the DNA is TGTGCCTGGAGTGATCGGACTAGTTATACTGGCGAGCAGTACTTC.

The chain couples TRBV27 to TRBJ2-1; TRBD2 agrees at 7 bases. The V gene end was trimmed by 6 bases and the J gene end by 8 bases; junction bases not matched to a gene: 7. CDR1 and CDR2 from the germline V gene are MNHEY and SMNVEV (reference sequence). CDR3 length: 13 residues. CDR3 protein: CASSRLAEDEQFF. In DNA form, the CDR3 reads TGTGCCAGCAGCCGACTAGCCGAGGATGAGCAGTTCTTC.

The rearrangement links TRBV5-1 to TRBJ2-7, with D perhaps TRBD2 (6 bases). Trimming took off 1 base at V and 1 base at J, with 12 bases between the two ends. CDR3 length: 15 residues. In germline, CDR1 is SGHRS, CDR2 YFSETQ. The CDR3, as DNA: TGCGCCAGCAGCTTGACGGGACTCCCTTCCTACGAGCAGTACTTC. Its translation: CASSLTGLPSYEQYF.

The chain links TRBV7-8 to TRBJ2-7, with D hard to call. The CDR3 contains 13 residues. V was cut by 5 bases and J by 4 bases, with 12 bases left in between. CDR1 and CDR2 (germline): SGHVS, FQNEAQ. The CDR3 sequence is CASSPGPRYEQYF. The CDR3 nucleotides read TGTGCCAGCAGCCCTGGCCCACGATACGAGCAGTACTTC.

This clone was recorded a few times. The chain is built from TRBV7-9 and TRBJ2-7, with D perhaps TRBD2 (6 bases). In germline, CDR1 is SEHNR, CDR2 FQNEAQ (reference sequence). Between the trimmed V and J ends, which lost 3 bases and 3 bases, there was a span of 12 bases. This CDR3 spans 14 amino acids. CDR3 sequence: CASSLSGLRYEQYF. CDR3 bases: TGTGCCAGCAGCTTGTCAGGACTACGCTACGAGCAGTACTTC.

The rearrangement links TRBV6-5 to TRBJ2-5; no definite D call. The CDR3 spans 14 residues. Trimming pared 3 bases from V and 2 bases from J, leaving 10 bases between. The germline V gene encodes CDR1 MNHEY and CDR2 SVGAGI. The DNA of the CDR3 is TGTGCCAGCAGTTATAGTCTGAAGCAAGAGACCCAGTACTTC. This translates into CASSYSLKQETQYF.

The chain has TRBV9 and TRBJ2-7; possible D gene TRBD1, 5 bases. CDR1 SGDLS and CDR2 YYNGEE come from the germline V gene. Trimming removed 3 bases at V and 6 bases at J, with 16 bases between. The CDR3 is 14 amino acids. The CDR3 DNA reads TGTGCCAGCAGCGATGGTCAGGGTTCTCTCGAGCAGTACTTC. Protein sequence: CASSDGQGSLEQYF. Variable domain in full (rest from reference TRBV9 and TRBJ2-7): DSGVTQTPKHLITATGQRVTLRCSPRSGDLSVYWYQQSLDQGLQFLIQYYNGEERAKGNILERFSAQQFPDLHSELNLSSLELGDSALYFCASSDGQGSLEQYFGPGTRLTVT.

The chain has TRBV13 and TRBJ2-7, with D unresolved. The CDR3 extends over 11 amino acids. V was shortened by 1 base and J by 6 bases, with 4 bases between the two germline ends. CDR1 is PRHDT and CDR2 is FYEKMQ in the germline V gene (reference sequence). The CDR3 is CASSLELEQYF. The CDR3 DNA follows: TGTGCCAGCAGCTTAGAACTCGAGCAGTACTTC. Full variable domain (missing parts from reference TRBV13 and TRBJ2-7): AAGVIQSPRHLIKEKRETATLKCYPIPRHDTVYWYQQGPGQDPQFLISFYEKMQSDKGSIPDRFSAQQFSDYHSELNMSSLELGDSALYFCASSLELEQYFGPGTRLTVT.

V usage is TRBV18 and J usage is TRBJ1-2; 8 bases align to TRBD1. The V and J ends lost 1 base and 4 bases, in that order; junction bases with no gene match: 8. The V gene's germline CDR1 is KGHSH and CDR2 LQKENI. The CDR3 has 16 residues. The CDR3 loop is CASSPRAGTGGYGYTF. The CDR3 DNA is TGTGCCAGCTCACCACGGGCTGGGACAGGCGGCTATGGCTACACCTTC.

This chain connects TRBV9 to TRBJ1-1; TRBD1 might be the D (5 bases). CDR1 is SGDLS, CDR2 YYNGEE, per germline. The CDR3 contains 16 residues. V was pared by 4 bases and J by 1 base, with 17 bases between. The CDR3 here is CASSFQGSWGNTEAFF. Here the CDR3 DNA reads TGTGCCAGCAGCTTCCAGGGATCTTGGGGGAACACTGAAGCTTTCTTT.

This chain uses TRBV4-2 with TRBJ2-7; D perhaps matches TRBD1 (6 bases). CDR1 and CDR2 (germline): LGHNA, YNFKEQ. The CDR3 sequence is 15 residues long. V was trimmed by 1 base and J by 5 bases, leaving 15 bases between them. CDR3 sequence reads: CASSQAGRGQDEQYF. In nucleotides, the CDR3 is TGTGCCAGCAGCCAAGCGGGCAGGGGCCAGGACGAGCAGTACTTC.